This T cell receptor beta chain emerged from a study of blood T cell repertoires in COVID-19. Across the whole study: Collection of acute and convalescent COVID-19 samples took place in the United States, Italy and Spain. The analysed material was cDNA or gDNA that came from T cells, B-cell-depleted T cells, or PBMCs.

Under the authors' procedure: Using reference gene primer amplification, nucleated cell counts were estimated. Data came from immunoSEQ multiplex PCR; TCRdb stores just in-frame clones and leaves some out. V, J and clone size are taken as reported in that table, and D and trimming were inferred from the DNA itself. The repertoire includes roughly 70,000 clones, over 75% of them detected once, and around 2.7% sits in the top ten. Germline CDR1 and CDR2: SEHNR and FQNEAQ (reference sequence). Unmatched junction bases numbered 7, after V lost 6 bases and J lost 6 bases. This CDR3 is built from 13 residues.

The rearrangement uses TRBV7-9 and TRBJ1-1, with 7 bases that match TRBD1. Material: peripheral blood. This clonotype was obtained from a man between 65 and 80 years old with active or convalescent COVID-19. The CDR3 nucleotides read TGTGCCAGCAGGCCGACAGGGAGTTCTGAAGCTTTCTTT. It is translated as CASRPTGSSEAFF.